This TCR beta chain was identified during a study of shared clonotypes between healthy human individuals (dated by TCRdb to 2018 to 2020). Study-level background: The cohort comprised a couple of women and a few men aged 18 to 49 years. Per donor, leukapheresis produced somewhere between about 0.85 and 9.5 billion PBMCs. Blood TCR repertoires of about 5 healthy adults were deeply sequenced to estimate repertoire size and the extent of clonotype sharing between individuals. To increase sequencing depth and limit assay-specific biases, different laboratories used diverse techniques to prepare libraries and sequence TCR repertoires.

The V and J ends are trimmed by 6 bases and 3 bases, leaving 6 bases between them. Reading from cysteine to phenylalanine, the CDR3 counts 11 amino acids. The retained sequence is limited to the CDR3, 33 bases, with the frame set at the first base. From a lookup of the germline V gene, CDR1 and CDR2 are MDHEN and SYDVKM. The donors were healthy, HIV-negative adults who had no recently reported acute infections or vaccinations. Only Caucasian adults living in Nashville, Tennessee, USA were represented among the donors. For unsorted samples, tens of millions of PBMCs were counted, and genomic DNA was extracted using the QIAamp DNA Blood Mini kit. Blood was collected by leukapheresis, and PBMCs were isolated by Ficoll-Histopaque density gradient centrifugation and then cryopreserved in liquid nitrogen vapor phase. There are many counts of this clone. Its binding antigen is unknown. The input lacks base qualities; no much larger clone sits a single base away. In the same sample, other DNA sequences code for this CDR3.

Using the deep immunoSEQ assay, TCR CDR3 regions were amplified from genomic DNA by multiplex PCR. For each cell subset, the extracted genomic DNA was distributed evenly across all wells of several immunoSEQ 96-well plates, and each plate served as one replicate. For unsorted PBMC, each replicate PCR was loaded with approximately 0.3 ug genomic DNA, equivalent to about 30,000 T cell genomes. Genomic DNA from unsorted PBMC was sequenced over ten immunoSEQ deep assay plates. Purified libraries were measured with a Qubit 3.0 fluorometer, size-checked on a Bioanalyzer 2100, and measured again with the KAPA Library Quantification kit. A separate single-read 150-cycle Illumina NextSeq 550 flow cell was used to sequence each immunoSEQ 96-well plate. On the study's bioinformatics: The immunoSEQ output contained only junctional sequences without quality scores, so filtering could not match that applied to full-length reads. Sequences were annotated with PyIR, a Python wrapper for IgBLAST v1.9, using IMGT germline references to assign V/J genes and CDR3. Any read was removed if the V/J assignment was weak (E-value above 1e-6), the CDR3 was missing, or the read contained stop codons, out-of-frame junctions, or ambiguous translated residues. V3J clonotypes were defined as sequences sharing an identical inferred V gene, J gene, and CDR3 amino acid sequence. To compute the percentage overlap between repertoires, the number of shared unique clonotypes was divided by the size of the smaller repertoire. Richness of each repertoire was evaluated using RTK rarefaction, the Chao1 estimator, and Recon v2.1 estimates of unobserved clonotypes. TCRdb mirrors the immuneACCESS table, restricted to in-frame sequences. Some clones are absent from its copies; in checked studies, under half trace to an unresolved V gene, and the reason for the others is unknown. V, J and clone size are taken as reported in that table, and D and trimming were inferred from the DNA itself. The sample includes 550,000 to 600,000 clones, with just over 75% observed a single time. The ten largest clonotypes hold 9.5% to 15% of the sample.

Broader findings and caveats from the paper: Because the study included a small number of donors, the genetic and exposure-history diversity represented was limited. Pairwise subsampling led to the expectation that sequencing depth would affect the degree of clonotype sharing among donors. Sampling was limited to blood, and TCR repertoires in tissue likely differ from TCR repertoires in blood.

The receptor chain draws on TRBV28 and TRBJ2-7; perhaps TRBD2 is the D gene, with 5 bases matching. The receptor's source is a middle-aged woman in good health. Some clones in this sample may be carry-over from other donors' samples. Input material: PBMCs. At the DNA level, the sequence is TGTGCCAGCAGCCGGGGCTACGAGCAGTACTTC. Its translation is CASSRGYEQYF.